These 4 T cell receptor beta chains were all obtained from the same sample, sequenced in a study of read filtering for tumor transcriptome and immune sequencing. This library used approximately 0.4 ug RNA and molecular barcoded adaptors spanning alpha/delta and beta/gamma chains. One entry per CDR3 protein results from TCRdb running MiXCR on the reads. The sample has 43,000 or so distinct CDR3 sequences; roughly 12% are singletons. Sequencing was done on a sample of a population of CD138-negative cells sorted from bone marrow. Source of these receptors: a donor aged 40 or over with multiple myeloma.

In this sample, this clonotype turned up many times. This chain uses TRBV6-1 with TRBJ2-7, with TRBD2 as a possible D gene (5 bases). V shed 6 bases and J shed 9 bases, with 18 bases lying between them. CDR3 size: 13 residues. Germline CDR1 reads MNHNS; CDR2 reads SASEGT. CDR3 amino acids: CASRANGVFGQYF. The CDR3 DNA sequence: TGTGCCAGCAGGGCAAACGGGGTGTTCGGGCAGTACTTC.

The table lists this clonotype with many counts. The chain has TRBV20-1 and TRBJ2-2; TRBD1 matches at 9 bases. The ends lost 6 bases at V and 1 base at J; junction bases unmatched: 6. In germline, CDR1 is DFQATT, CDR2 SNEGSKA (reference sequence). The CDR3 is made up of 15 amino acids. DNA for the CDR3: TGCAGTGCCCACCGGGGACAGGGGAACACCGGGGAGCTGTTTTTT. Protein: CSAHRGQGNTGELFF.

This clonotype was observed at least ten times. The chain recombines TRBV12-3 or TRBV12-4 with TRBJ2-1, with D maybe TRBD2 (6 bases). The CDR3 is 15 residues long. The V end lost 2 bases, the J end lost 10 bases, and 18 bases lay between the germline ends. CDR3 bases: TGTGCCAGCAGTTTACAGGGCAAGGGGACTTTAGAGCAGTTCTTC. Encoded protein: CASSLQGKGTLEQFF.

The chain uses TRBV4-3 and TRBJ2-3, with TRBD1 as a possible D gene (6 bases). This CDR3 is built from 18 residues. The V gene's germline CDR1 is LGHNA and CDR2 YSLEER. V lost 0 bases to trimming and J lost 2 bases, with 18 bases between them. This CDR3 is CASSQETLTGTSTDTQYF. CDR3 DNA: TGCGCCAGCAGCCAAGAGACACTTACCGGGACATCCACAGATACGCAGTATTTT.